This T cell receptor beta chain was sequenced during a study of cytomegalovirus exposure and HLA in healthy donors. Findings and limits, study-wide: Productive rates of about 87% or about 30% were seen for most TCR beta V segments in an earlier analysis.

V lost 2 bases and J 3 bases, leaving 6 bases between the germline ends. The germline CDR1 and CDR2 sequences are SGHRS and YFSETQ. The CDR3 is 13 residues long. Primers: 60 Vbeta forward and 13 Jbeta reverse. Produced via immunoSEQ multiplex PCR; TCRdb's table is partial and in-frame only. The table lists 150,000 to 200,000 clones. With respect to this clone: Antigen: not known.

This sequence joins TRBV5-1 and TRBJ1-3; D might be TRBD1 (5 bases). The source of this sequence is a boy aged 10-17 years in good health and CMV-seronegative. Sequencing was carried out using PBMCs. The CDR3 DNA reads TGCGCCAGCAGCTTAGGGGATGGAAACACCATATATTTT. This gives the protein CASSLGDGNTIYF.